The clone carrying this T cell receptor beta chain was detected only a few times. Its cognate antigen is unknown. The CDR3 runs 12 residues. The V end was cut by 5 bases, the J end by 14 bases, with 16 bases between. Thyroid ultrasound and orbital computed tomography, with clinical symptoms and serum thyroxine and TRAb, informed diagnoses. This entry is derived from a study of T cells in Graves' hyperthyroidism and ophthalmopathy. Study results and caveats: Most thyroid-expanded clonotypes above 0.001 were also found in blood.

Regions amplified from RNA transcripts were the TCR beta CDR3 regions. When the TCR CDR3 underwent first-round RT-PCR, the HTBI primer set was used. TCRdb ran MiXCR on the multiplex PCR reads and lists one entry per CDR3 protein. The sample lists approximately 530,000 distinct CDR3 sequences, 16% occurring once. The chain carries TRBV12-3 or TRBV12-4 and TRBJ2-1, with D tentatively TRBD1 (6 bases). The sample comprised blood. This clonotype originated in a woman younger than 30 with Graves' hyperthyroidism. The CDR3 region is CASSPDRIGEFF. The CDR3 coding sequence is TGTGCCAGCAGTCCCGACAGGATTGGGGAGTTCTTC.